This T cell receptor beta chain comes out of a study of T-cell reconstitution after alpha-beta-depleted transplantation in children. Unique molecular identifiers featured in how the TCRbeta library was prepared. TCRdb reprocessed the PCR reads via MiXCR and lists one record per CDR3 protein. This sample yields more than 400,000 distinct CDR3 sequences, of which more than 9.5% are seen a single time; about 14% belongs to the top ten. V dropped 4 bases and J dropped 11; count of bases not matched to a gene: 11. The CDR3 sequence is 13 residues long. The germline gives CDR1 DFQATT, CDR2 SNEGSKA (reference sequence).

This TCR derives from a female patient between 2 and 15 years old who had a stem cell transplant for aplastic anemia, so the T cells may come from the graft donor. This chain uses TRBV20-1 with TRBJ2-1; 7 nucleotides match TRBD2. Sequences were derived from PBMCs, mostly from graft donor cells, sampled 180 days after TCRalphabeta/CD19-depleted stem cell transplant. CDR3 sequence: CSAKRGEADQQFF. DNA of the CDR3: TGCAGTGCTAAACGGGGGGAGGCGGACCAGCAGTTCTTC.